The rows below give T cell receptor beta chains drawn from one sample of a study of PD-1 blockade in mismatch repair-deficient tumors. TCRdb keeps only in-frame clones here, not all; method: immunoSEQ multiplex PCR. The repertoire has under 50,000 clones, over 75% of them found once; the top ten carry under 3.5%. The sequencing here drew on PBMCs, taken before pembrolizumab treatment. These receptors originate from an adult with mismatch repair-deficient cancer. CDR3s include the opening cysteine and the closing phenylalanine or tryptophan. D genes are given only for firm matches. Clone size, where shown, is once, few, many, or a class for clones that have expanded.

TRBJ2-1	NA	NA	TRBV13	TGTGCCAGCAGCTTAGATTTCAATGAGCAGTTCTTC	CASSLDFNEQFF
TRBJ1-5	TRBD1	NA	TRBV6-5	TGTGCCAGCAGTTGGGGACAGGGGGCTCAGCCCCAGCATTTT	CASSWGQGAQPQHF
TRBJ2-1	TRBD1	NA	TRBV11-3	TGTGCCAGCAGCTCGGGACAGGGGGCGAACAATGAGCAGTTCTTC	CASSSGQGANNEQFF
TRBJ2-7	NA	NA	TRBV6-5	TGTGCCAGCAGTCCACAGGGCTCCTACGAGCAGTACTTC	CASSPQGSYEQYF
TRBJ2-1	NA	NA	TRBV7-3	TGTGCCAGCAGCATCCTAGGGGCAATCAATGAGCAGTTCTTC	CASSILGAINEQFF
TRBJ2-7	NA	few	TRBV27	TGTGCCAGCAGCCCTCTAGCGTCCCCCTGGGAGCAGTACTTC	CASSPLASPWEQYF
TRBJ2-3	TRBD2	NA	TRBV14	TGTGCCAGCAGCCAAGGGCCAGCGGGAGAGGTAGATACGCAGTATTTT	CASSQGPAGEVDTQYF
TRBJ1-3	NA	NA	TRBV18	TGTGCCAGCTCACCACCGGGTTCTCCTGGAAACACCATATATTTT	CASSPPGSPGNTIYF
TRBJ2-5	NA	NA	TRBV9	TGTGCCAGCAGCTCGGGGTGGGGGCAAGAGACCCAGTACTTC	CASSSGWGQETQYF
TRBJ1-1	NA	NA	TRBV9	TGTGCCAGCAGCCGATACAGGGACACTGAAGCTTTCTTT	CASSRYRDTEAFF
TRBJ2-3	TRBD1	NA	TRBV18	TGTGCCAGCTCACCTCGACAGGGGGGTGGCACAGATACGCAGTATTTT	CASSPRQGGGTDTQYF
TRBJ1-6	NA	NA	TRBV11-2	TGTGCCAGCAGCTCAGACAGGAATTCACCCCTCCACTTT	CASSSDRNSPLHF
TRBJ2-3	NA	NA	TRBV27	TGTGCCAGCAGTTTAACCGGGGCCCCGGGCCCGTATTTT	CASSLTGAPGPYF
TRBJ1-2	NA	NA	TRBV9	TGTGCCAGCAGCGTAGATCCGGGGGGGCGATTTAACTATGGCTACACCTTC	CASSVDPGGRFNYGYTF
TRBJ2-2	NA	NA	TRBV7-8	TGTGCCAGCAGCTTAGCCGCTGGGGAGCTGTTTTTT	CASSLAAGELFF